This entry is about one T cell receptor (beta chain). This clone has only one observation. This clone's antigen is unknown. Per-nucleotide qualities are absent, and no much larger clonotype sits a single base away. Library creation used the immunoSEQ multiplex PCR assay. A mixture of 60 forward primers for TCR Vbeta segments and 13 reverse primers for TCR Jbeta segments was used in the multiplex PCR. The CDR3 region of rearranged TCR beta genes was amplified from genomic DNA with a multiplex PCR assay. On the Illumina HiSeq System, the amplified TCR beta libraries were sequenced as 87-base-pair reads. The original pipeline was this. In a later analysis, approximately 74 million unique TCR beta chains were counted across the 650 to 750 repertoires, and approximately 9.9 million of these chains were shared by at least two donors. Raw reads were error-corrected and collapsed into unique sequences with a nearest-neighbor algorithm that merged closely related sequences to remove PCR and sequencing errors. CDR3 sequences were aligned to IMGT reference sequences to assign V, D and J gene segments. For a sequence to be retained, at least a six-nucleotide match to both a V gene segment and a J gene segment was required. A rearrangement was called productive if the CDR3 had no stop codons and remained in frame with V and J, and every other rearrangement was called non-productive. Following IMGT convention, CDR3 was defined as the stretch from the second conserved V-encoded cysteine to the conserved J-encoded phenylalanine. Sequences without an unambiguous match to a single V gene segment were excluded from the earlier analysis of approximately 560 of the donors. In an earlier analysis of some 590 of the donors, V segments were called functional above 56.7% productive rearrangements and were called segregating when the between-donor standard deviation exceeded 5%. A statistical classification framework was built for diagnosing cytomegalovirus status from the catalog of TCR beta chain sequences. In a later analysis, TCR nucleotide sequences were compared against IMGT/GENE-DB human TR gene sequences so that V and J genes could be assigned. In a later analysis, CDR3 sequences and most-parsimonious VDJ recombination scenarios were assigned using the TCRdist pipeline. A later analysis defined each TCR beta chain by its CDR3 amino acid sequence plus V-gene family, and excluded reads lacking a unique V-gene family. As a way to deal with suspected cross-contamination and a sequencing artifact, a later analysis dropped under 600 nucleotide sequences that were highly shared and had low generation probability. In a later analysis, a clonal expansion index was calculated for each public chain from normalized within-repertoire ranks of inferred template counts. In a later analysis, generation probabilities were computed with a VDJ recombination model fitted to out-of-frame rearrangements, and the resulting probabilities were checked against IGoR. A later analysis scored TCR-TCR, TCR-HLA and TCR-CMV co-occurrence with hypergeometric tests, applying a repertoire-size bias correction to TCR pairs. A later analysis estimated false discovery rates by permuting HLA or CMV assignments 20 times. In a later analysis, co-occurring TCRs were grouped using DBSCAN, with TCRdist sequence similarity added in when clustering inside HLA-allele-positive subsets. For co-occurrence clustering, repertoires with fewer than 30,000 or more than 120,000 public chains were excluded, along with a handful of repertoires with anomalous nucleotide sharing. TCRdb re-hosts the immuneACCESS table, in-frame sequences only. Its copies lack some clones; in the studies checked, an unresolved V gene accounts for under half of them, and the cause for the rest is not known. Clone size and the V and J calls come from that table; the DNA yielded D and trimming. Across this sample there are roughly 140,000 clones, with 82% seen only once. The ten largest account for approximately 9.7% of the sample.

The cohort consisted of approximately 670 healthy bone marrow donors. Cohort members were all nominally healthy when sampled, although unrecorded immune exposures were likely present. The donor tested CMV seropositive, placing the donor among the 290 or so seropositive members of the cohort. Every donor gave a peripheral blood sample, and the peripheral blood mononuclear cells from that sample were used for TCR beta sequencing. Genomic DNA was extracted from the blood cell samples with the Qiagen DNeasy Blood Extraction Kit. Here V drops 2 bases and J drops 7 bases, and the junction holds 16 bases not matched to any gene. Measured from the cysteine to the phenylalanine, the CDR3 is 17 residues long. The only DNA kept is the CDR3, 51 bases in frame from the first base. CDR1 and CDR2 were assigned from the germline V gene as SNHLY and FYNNEI. These data are taken from a study of cytomegalovirus exposure and HLA in healthy donors (dated by TCRdb to the late 2010s). With regard to the full study: In an earlier analysis of 450 to 750 of the donors, 250 to 350 Gb of sequence data and 95 million to 130 million unique TCR beta sequences from about 180 million T cells were reported. Among the roughly 370 genotyped donors, 75% to 90% belonged to the genetic ancestry cluster associated with self-reported Caucasian donors. Donor age, sex, ethnicity and CMV serostatus were compiled together with the repertoire data. Both class I and class II loci were covered by HLA typing, at four-digit resolution. Among 300 to 500 genotyped donors of the cohort, an average of about 240,000 unique TCR beta nucleotide sequences was sequenced per donor, of which about 18% were non-productive. The later analysis used no new phenotypic data to find candidate immune exposures, relying instead on TCR beta sequences and their occurrence across donors. A separate validation cohort of roughly 130 different subjects was used in addition to the approximately 700-subject first cohort. Genome-wide SNP genotypes for about three fifths of the roughly 700 donors were used in a later genetic analysis, which treated that subset as a discovery cohort. The aim of the study was to test whether cataloging public T cell receptors could identify signatures of past pathogen exposure. All discovery cohort repertoires had been generated on a single sequencing platform. An earlier analysis of around 580 of the donors used high-throughput TCR beta sequencing to judge whether each TCR beta V gene segment behaved as functional or pseudogenic. Using immunosequencing, the study profiled T cell repertoires from roughly 650 subjects and related those repertoires to cytomegalovirus serostatus. About 280 gigabases of sequencing data and roughly 81 million unique TCR sequences made up an early release that covered approximately 700 HLA-typed donors. Four or five DR-DQ haplotypes were handled as single units for association and clustering, since linkage in the cohort was strong. Typing coverage varied by locus: roughly 620-640 donors for A, B, C, DRB1 and DQB1; approximately 500 for DQA1; some 610 for DPA1; roughly 470 for DPB1. To predict cytomegalovirus infection status, the study brought together high-throughput TCR immunosequencing, statistical association of individual TCRs with disease status, and machine learning. In a later analysis, previously published TCR beta repertoires from 600 to 850 donors were re-analyzed and high-resolution HLA genotyping was added so that TCR occurrence patterns could be studied.

Study-level results and caveats: Because some donors lacked HLA typing at each locus, the association tests relied only on the typed subset. A further reported finding was that TCR beta sequences accurately predicted the HLA-A and HLA-B alleles for most subjects in the first cohort. The sequencing pipeline was judged likely to have produced a cluster of highly shared sequence variants as a technical artifact. Most TCR sequences were seen in very few donors, while some public TCRs were found in many individuals. Three of the identified cytomegalovirus-associated TCR beta chains were confirmed in vitro to be specific for cytomegalovirus antigens. Several of the top co-occurrence clusters appeared to be linked to parvovirus B19, influenza, CMV and Epstein-Barr virus, according to a later analysis. The earlier analysis of almost 600 of the donors excluded some 15 rarely observed V segments, including chromosome 9 orphons, because counts were too low. In an earlier analysis of some 550 of the donors, most TCR beta V segments were observed in productive rearrangements about 87% or about 30% of the time, broadly matching IMGT annotations. In a later genetic analysis, a missense DCLRE1C variant was associated with V-gene and J-gene trimming of TCR beta chains, and the association was replicated in an independent cohort. The cohort was sequenced for TCR beta chains only, and without alpha or paired-chain data the features that could be detected were limited. At a false discovery rate of 0.05, a later analysis linked 16,000 or so TCR beta sequences to specific HLA alleles. The classifier was reported to diagnose cytomegalovirus status with high specificity and sensitivity in both the original and validation cohorts. For the cohort, immune exposure information was limited to CMV serostatus. The presence/absence analyses assumed that sequencing depth was roughly uniform across donors, and that assumption may not be true. Because the 87-base-pair reads could not distinguish some IMGT-functional V segments, including TRBV6-2 and TRBV6-3, those segments were excluded. Linkage disequilibrium might explain the correlated functional status among segregating V segments, but an unknown experimental factor could not be excluded. A total of 150 to 200 TCR beta chains were listed by the study as associated with cytomegalovirus. According to the authors, the approach could potentially be generalized to other disease states and immunological phenotypes. Compared with the approximately 670-donor mean, donors in an Asian-associated ancestry cluster had fewer N-insertions in productive TCRs, according to a later genetic analysis. Strong co-occurrence of HLA alleles, especially DR and DQ, made assigning TCR associations to individual alleles difficult. In a later analysis, the rate of TCR association differed among HLA loci, with DRB1 alleles having the most associated TCRs and HLA-C alleles having the fewest. A later analysis found that most CMV-associated TCR beta chains appeared HLA-restricted, with HLA associations seemingly driven largely by CMV exposure. Compared with equally common non-associated chains, HLA-associated TCR beta chains in a later analysis were more clonally expanded and had lower generation probabilities.

The source material was PBMCs. The sequence joins TRBV2 to TRBJ2-5, with TRBD1 identical over 7 junction bases. This TCR was recovered from an older woman in good health and CMV-seropositive. The base sequence is TGTGCCAGCAGTGAATCACAGGAGACAGGGTTGAGAGCGACCCAGTACTTC. It is translated as CASSESQETGLRATQYF.